Listed below are T cell receptor beta chains from one sample, sequenced in a study of blood T cell repertoires in COVID-19. Clones were sequenced by immunoSEQ multiplex PCR, and TCRdb holds only the in-frame ones, with some missing. In the table there are about 270,000 clones, around four fifths of which are singletons. Sequencing was carried out using peripheral blood. The receptors shown here come from a woman between 45 and 65 years old who had recovered from COVID-19. CDR3s include the opening cysteine and the closing phenylalanine or tryptophan. The order of the fields is CDR3 length, D gene, V gene, CDR3 protein. A D gene is named only where the DNA matches it firmly.

CDR3 length: 14
D gene: TRBD1
V gene: TRBV7-9
CDR3 protein: CASSQGQGLDTQYF

CDR3 length: 17
D gene: TRBD2
V gene: TRBV10-3
CDR3 protein: CAISEGRTSGYQETQYF

CDR3 length: 14
D gene: TRBD1
V gene: TRBV7-9
CDR3 protein: CASSSQGAQETQYF

CDR3 length: 14
D gene: -
V gene: TRBV15
CDR3 protein: CATSQGSLYNEQFF

CDR3 length: 15
D gene: -
V gene: TRBV6-2/TRBV6-3
CDR3 protein: CASSLLQGMVQPQHF

CDR3 length: 13
D gene: -
V gene: TRBV30
CDR3 protein: CAWSVIGGETQYF

CDR3 length: 16
D gene: TRBD1
V gene: TRBV15
CDR3 protein: CATSRDMDRDTDTQYF

CDR3 length: 16
D gene: TRBD1
V gene: TRBV28
CDR3 protein: CASSSLGTVLNSPLHF

CDR3 length: 15
D gene: TRBD1
V gene: TRBV28
CDR3 protein: CASSGRDRSAYEQYF

CDR3 length: 13
D gene: -
V gene: TRBV5-1
CDR3 protein: CASSLDGYNEQFF

CDR3 length: 14
D gene: -
V gene: TRBV6-5
CDR3 protein: CASSPGVTMDGYTF

CDR3 length: 14
D gene: -
V gene: TRBV7-2
CDR3 protein: CASSLMHSSNEQFF

CDR3 length: 18
D gene: TRBD2
V gene: TRBV19
CDR3 protein: CASSIDGAGTSGRNEQYF

CDR3 length: 15
D gene: TRBD2
V gene: TRBV18
CDR3 protein: CASSAPGLHTDTQYF

CDR3 length: 15
D gene: -
V gene: TRBV7-2
CDR3 protein: CASSPAVTGTYEQYF

CDR3 length: 15
D gene: TRBD1
V gene: TRBV28
CDR3 protein: CASVFITGTGGSYTF

CDR3 length: 17
D gene: TRBD1
V gene: TRBV7-2
CDR3 protein: CASSLAPPDRGLYEQYF

CDR3 length: 13
D gene: TRBD1
V gene: TRBV30
CDR3 protein: CAGRGQGGTEAFF

CDR3 length: 15
D gene: -
V gene: TRBV15
CDR3 protein: CATSRASPGNYEQYF

CDR3 length: 13
D gene: TRBD2
V gene: TRBV6-6
CDR3 protein: CASSPTSGREQFF

CDR3 length: 15
D gene: TRBD2
V gene: TRBV7-9
CDR3 protein: CASSLRSGSYNEQFF

CDR3 length: 14
D gene: -
V gene: TRBV24-1
CDR3 protein: CATSDSGLRTEAFF

CDR3 length: 11
D gene: -
V gene: TRBV1
CDR3 protein: CTSSDREPLHF

CDR3 length: 12
D gene: -
V gene: TRBV28
CDR3 protein: CATTQGTYGYTF

CDR3 length: 15
D gene: TRBD2
V gene: TRBV4-3
CDR3 protein: CASSQGAGGSDTQYF

CDR3 length: 17
D gene: -
V gene: TRBV4-1
CDR3 protein: CASSQDRLAQAGEKLFF

CDR3 length: 15
D gene: TRBD1
V gene: TRBV5-1
CDR3 protein: CASSLGRTGVETQYF

CDR3 length: 14
D gene: -
V gene: TRBV19
CDR3 protein: CASSISGSTDTQYF

CDR3 length: 14
D gene: -
V gene: TRBV6-1
CDR3 protein: CASSEALRGGELFF

CDR3 length: 17
D gene: TRBD1
V gene: TRBV28
CDR3 protein: CASSSLAGTRGQIAAFF

CDR3 length: 15
D gene: TRBD2
V gene: TRBV7-2
CDR3 protein: CASSLGLAAEYEQYF

CDR3 length: 14
D gene: TRBD1
V gene: TRBV18
CDR3 protein: CASSPRDSSYEQYF

CDR3 length: 13
D gene: TRBD2
V gene: TRBV15
CDR3 protein: CATRTSGRETQYF

CDR3 length: 14
D gene: TRBD1
V gene: TRBV6-5
CDR3 protein: CASRRDRVNEKLFF

CDR3 length: 15
D gene: -
V gene: TRBV19
CDR3 protein: CASSARDTYNQPQHF

CDR3 length: 14
D gene: -
V gene: TRBV24-1
CDR3 protein: CATSDFPRVYEQYF

CDR3 length: 15
D gene: -
V gene: TRBV28
CDR3 protein: CASIGSRGRNTEAFF

CDR3 length: 18
D gene: -
V gene: TRBV21-1
CDR3 protein: CASSKAGAREGLTDTQYF

CDR3 length: 15
D gene: -
V gene: TRBV7-2
CDR3 protein: CASSSLGGGQETQYF

CDR3 length: 16
D gene: -
V gene: TRBV7-2
CDR3 protein: CASSIGGAGWGSEQFF

CDR3 length: 16
D gene: -
V gene: TRBV18
CDR3 protein: CASSPGGEAGPYGYTF

CDR3 length: 14
D gene: TRBD1
V gene: TRBV11-2
CDR3 protein: CASSLDIGTETQYF

CDR3 length: 18
D gene: TRBD1
V gene: TRBV18
CDR3 protein: CASSPRLSDRGYNQPQHF

CDR3 length: 16
D gene: -
V gene: TRBV5-5
CDR3 protein: CASSPSGPSSGNTIYF

CDR3 length: 13
D gene: TRBD1
V gene: TRBV18
CDR3 protein: CASSPGQVYGYTF